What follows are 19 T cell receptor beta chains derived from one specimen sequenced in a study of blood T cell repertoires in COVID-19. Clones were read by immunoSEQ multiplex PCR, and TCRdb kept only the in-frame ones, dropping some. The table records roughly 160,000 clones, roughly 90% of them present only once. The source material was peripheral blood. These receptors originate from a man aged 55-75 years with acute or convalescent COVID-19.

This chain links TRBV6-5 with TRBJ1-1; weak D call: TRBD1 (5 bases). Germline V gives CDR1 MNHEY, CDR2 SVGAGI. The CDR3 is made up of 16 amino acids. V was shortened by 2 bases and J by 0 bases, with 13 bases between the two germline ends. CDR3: CASSYGRGVVNTEAFF. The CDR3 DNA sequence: TGTGCCAGCAGTTACGGTCGGGGGGTGGTGAACACTGAAGCTTTCTTT.

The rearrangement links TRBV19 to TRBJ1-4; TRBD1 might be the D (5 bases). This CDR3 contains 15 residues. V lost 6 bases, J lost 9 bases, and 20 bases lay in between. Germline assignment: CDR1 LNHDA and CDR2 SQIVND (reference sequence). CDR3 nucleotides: TGTGCCAGTAGCCCAGACCAGGGTGAAGGGAAAAAACTGTTTTTT. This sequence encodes CASSPDQGEGKKLFF.

CDR3 protein: CASSFSTRKETQYF. CDR3 bases: TGTGCCAGCAGTTTTTCGACTCGTAAAGAGACCCAGTACTTC. The chain links TRBV6-5 to TRBJ2-5; no clear D. Germline V gene data show CDR1 as MNHEY and CDR2 as SVGAGI. The CDR3 is 14 residues long. V gave up 4 bases and J gave up 3 bases, with 12 bases separating them.

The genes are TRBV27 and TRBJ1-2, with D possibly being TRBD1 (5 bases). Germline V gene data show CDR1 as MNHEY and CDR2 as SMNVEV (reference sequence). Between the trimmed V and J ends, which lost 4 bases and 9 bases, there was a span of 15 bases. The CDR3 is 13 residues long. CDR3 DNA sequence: TGTGCCAGCAGTTCGGGGGACCCCGGACGCTACACCTTC. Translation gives CASSSGDPGRYTF.

CDR3 bases: TGTGCCATCAGTCAAACAGGGAACACTGAAGCTTTCTTT. Translation gives CAISQTGNTEAFF. The chain employs TRBV10-3 and TRBJ1-1; tentatively, D is TRBD1 (5 bases). The CDR3 covers 13 residues. CDR1 is ENHRY, CDR2 SYGVKD, per germline. V lost 5 bases and J lost 1, with 8 bases in between.

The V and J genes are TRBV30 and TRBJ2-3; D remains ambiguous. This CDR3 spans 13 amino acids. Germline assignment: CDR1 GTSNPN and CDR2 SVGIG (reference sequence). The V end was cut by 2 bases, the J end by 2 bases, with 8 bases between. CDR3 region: CAWSTAATDTQYF. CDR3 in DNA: TGTGCCTGGAGTACCGCGGCCACAGATACGCAGTATTTT.

The CDR3 nucleotides read TGTGCCAGCAGTTACCCTTCGACAGCGAACACTGAAGCTTTCTTT. Its protein product is CASSYPSTANTEAFF. This sequence joins TRBV6-5 and TRBJ1-1; D might be TRBD1 (5 bases). With 2 bases removed from V and 1 base from J, the gap between germline ends came to 11 bases. Germline V CDR1 and CDR2: MNHEY, SVGAGI. The CDR3 runs 15 residues.

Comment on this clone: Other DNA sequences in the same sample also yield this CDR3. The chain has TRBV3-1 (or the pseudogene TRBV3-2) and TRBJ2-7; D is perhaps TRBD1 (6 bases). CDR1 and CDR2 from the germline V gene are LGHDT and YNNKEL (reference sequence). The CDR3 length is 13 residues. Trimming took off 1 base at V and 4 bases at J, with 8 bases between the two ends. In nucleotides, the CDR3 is TGTGCCAGCAGCCAAGGTCAGGGGTACGAGCAGTACTTC. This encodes CASSQGQGYEQYF.

DNA for the CDR3: TGTGCTAGTGGTTTGGGTACGAGCTCCTACGAGCAGTACGTC. Translated, it gives CASGLGTSSYEQYV. The chain links TRBV12-5 to TRBJ2-7; no clear D. Trimming took 1 base from V and 0 from J, leaving 7 bases between them. Per the germline V gene, CDR1 is LGHNT and CDR2 is FRNRAP. The CDR3 runs 14 residues.

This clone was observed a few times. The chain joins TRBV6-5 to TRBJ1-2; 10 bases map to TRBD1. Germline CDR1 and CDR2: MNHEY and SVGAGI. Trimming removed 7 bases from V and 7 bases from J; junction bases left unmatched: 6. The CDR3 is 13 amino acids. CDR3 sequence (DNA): TGTGCCAGCACCCAGACAGGGGGCCGTGGCTACACCTTC. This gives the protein CASTQTGGRGYTF.

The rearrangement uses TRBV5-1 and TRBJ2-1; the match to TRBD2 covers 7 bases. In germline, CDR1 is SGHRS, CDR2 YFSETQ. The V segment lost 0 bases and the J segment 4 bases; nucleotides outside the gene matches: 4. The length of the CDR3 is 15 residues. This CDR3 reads CASSLGPSGYNEQFF. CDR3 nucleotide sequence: TGCGCCAGCAGCTTGGGGCCTAGCGGTTACAATGAGCAGTTCTTC.

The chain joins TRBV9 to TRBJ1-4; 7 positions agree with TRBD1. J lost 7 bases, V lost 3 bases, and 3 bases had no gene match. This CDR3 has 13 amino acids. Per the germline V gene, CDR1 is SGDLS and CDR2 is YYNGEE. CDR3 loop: CASSAGQVEKLFF. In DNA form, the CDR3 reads TGTGCCAGCAGCGCAGGACAGGTTGAAAAACTGTTTTTT.

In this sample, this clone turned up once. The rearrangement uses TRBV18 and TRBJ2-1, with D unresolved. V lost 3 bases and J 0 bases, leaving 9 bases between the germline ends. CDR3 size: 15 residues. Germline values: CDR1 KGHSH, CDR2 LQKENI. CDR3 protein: CASSPTGPSYNEQFF. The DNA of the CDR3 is TGTGCCAGCTCACCTACGGGTCCCTCCTACAATGAGCAGTTCTTC.

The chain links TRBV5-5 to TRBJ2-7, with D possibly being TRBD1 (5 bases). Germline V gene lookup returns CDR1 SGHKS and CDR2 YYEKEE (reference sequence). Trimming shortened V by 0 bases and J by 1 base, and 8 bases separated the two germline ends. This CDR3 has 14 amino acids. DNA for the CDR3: TGTGCCAGCAGCTTGGAGGGGCTATCCTACGAGCAGTACGTC. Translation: CASSLEGLSYEQYV.

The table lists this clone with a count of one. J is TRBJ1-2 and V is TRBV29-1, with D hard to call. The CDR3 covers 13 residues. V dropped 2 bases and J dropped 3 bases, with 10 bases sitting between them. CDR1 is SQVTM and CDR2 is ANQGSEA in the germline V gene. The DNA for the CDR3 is TGCAGCGTTGAATCACGGGAGGACTATGGCTACACCTTC. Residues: CSVESREDYGYTF.

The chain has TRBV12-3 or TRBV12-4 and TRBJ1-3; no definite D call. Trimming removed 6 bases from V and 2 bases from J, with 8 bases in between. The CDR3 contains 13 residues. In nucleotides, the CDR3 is TGTGCCAGCAGCATCGGAGCTGGAAACACCATATATTTT. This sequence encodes CASSIGAGNTIYF.

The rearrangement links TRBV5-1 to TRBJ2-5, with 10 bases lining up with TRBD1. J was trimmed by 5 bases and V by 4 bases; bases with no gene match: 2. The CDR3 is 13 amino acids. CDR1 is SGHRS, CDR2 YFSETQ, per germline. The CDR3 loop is CASSDRGRETQYF. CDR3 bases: TGCGCCAGCAGCGACAGGGGGCGGGAGACCCAGTACTTC.

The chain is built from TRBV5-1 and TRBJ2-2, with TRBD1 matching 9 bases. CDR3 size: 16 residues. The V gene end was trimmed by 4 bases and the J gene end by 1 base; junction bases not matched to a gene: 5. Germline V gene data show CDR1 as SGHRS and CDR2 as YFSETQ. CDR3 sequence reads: CASSPGTGWNTGELFF. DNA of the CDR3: TGCGCCAGCAGCCCCGGGACAGGGTGGAACACCGGGGAGCTGTTTTTT.

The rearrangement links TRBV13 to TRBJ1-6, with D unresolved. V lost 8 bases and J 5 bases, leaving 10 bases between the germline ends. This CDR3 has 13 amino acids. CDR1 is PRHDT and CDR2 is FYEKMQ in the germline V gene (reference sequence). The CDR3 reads CASHVRDNSPLHF. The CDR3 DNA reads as TGTGCCAGCCATGTCCGGGATAATTCACCCCTCCACTTT.